This TCR beta chain stems from a study of shared clonotypes between healthy human individuals. Study outcomes and limitations: In general, naive subsets displayed greater estimated richness than memory subsets did. Generation of non-shared clonotypes was less probable than generation of clonotypes shared by all four donors.

Assay used: immunoSEQ multiplex PCR; TCRdb lists only in-frame clones, some missing. This table holds roughly 1,800,000 clones, roughly 95% found once. To note about this clone: Its cognate antigen is unknown.

Naive CD8 cells were CD45RO-negative, positively selected for CCR7, excluding terminally differentiated effector memory CD45RA+ cells. The trim removed 2 bases at V and 3 bases at J, leaving 9 bases unmatched. The CDR3 has 17 amino acids. This chain uses TRBV6-7 with TRBJ2-3; 9 bases align to TRBD2. TRBV6-7 is flagged as an ORF with uncertain function. The TCR comes from a man aged 18 to 29 in good health. Sequencing was performed on naive CD8+ T cells sorted from blood. CDR3 in DNA: TGTGCCAGCAGTTACCCGTTGCGGGAGGGCCTAACAGATACGCAGTATTTT. It is translated as CASSYPLREGLTDTQYF.